Listed below are T cell receptor beta chains from one sample, sequenced in a study of cytomegalovirus exposure and HLA in healthy donors. Using immunoSEQ multiplex PCR, the repertoire was profiled, and TCRdb retains in-frame clones only, with some absent. The table shows about 94,000 clones, with 81% occurring only once. The specimen sequenced was PBMCs. The receptors shown here come from a human donor in good health. The CDR3 runs from the conserved cysteine through the conserved F or W. A D gene is named only where the DNA matches it firmly. Some rows mark clone size as missing; the rest say once, few, many or name a class of expanded clone.

clone_size	j_call	v_call	d_call	cdr3_aa	cdr3_nt
NA	TRBJ1-1	TRBV6-1	TRBD1	CASAGQGPNTEAFF	TGTGCCAGCGCAGGACAGGGTCCGAACACTGAAGCTTTCTTT
NA	TRBJ1-1	TRBV7-6	NA	CASSLVEEAEAFF	TGTGCCAGCAGCTTAGTCGAAGAGGCTGAAGCTTTCTTT
few	TRBJ1-1	TRBV6-5	NA	CASSYSGEVGTEAFF	TGTGCCAGCAGTTACTCCGGGGAGGTCGGCACTGAAGCTTTCTTT
NA	TRBJ2-7	TRBV6-6	TRBD1	CASTKTGEAYEQYF	TGTGCCAGCACCAAGACAGGGGAAGCCTACGAGCAGTACTTC
NA	TRBJ1-2	TRBV28	NA	CASTSQGYGYTF	TGTGCCAGCACATCACAGGGCTATGGCTACACCTTC
few	TRBJ2-5	TRBV6-5	NA	CASSSRLAQETQYF	TGTGCCAGCAGTTCAAGGTTAGCGCAAGAGACCCAGTACTTC
NA	TRBJ1-4	TRBV28	TRBD1	CASTSGTGGIEKLFF	TGTGCCAGCACCTCCGGGACAGGGGGGATTGAAAAACTGTTTTTT
NA	TRBJ2-5	TRBV11-2	TRBD2	CASRGLAEETQYF	TGTGCCAGCCGGGGACTAGCGGAAGAGACCCAGTACTTC
NA	TRBJ1-1	TRBV15	TRBD1	CATSSYRGNTEAFF	TGTGCCACCAGCTCTTACAGGGGAAACACTGAAGCTTTCTTT
NA	TRBJ2-7	TRBV4-2	TRBD2	CASSQDLGAGGREQYF	TGTGCCAGCAGCCAAGATTTGGGAGCGGGGGGGCGAGAGCAGTACTTC
NA	TRBJ1-5	TRBV9	TRBD1	CASSGRQGDQPQHF	TGTGCCAGCAGCGGAAGACAGGGGGATCAGCCCCAGCATTTT
few	TRBJ1-1	TRBV5-1	NA	CASSPTPTNTEAFF	TGCGCCAGCAGCCCGACACCGACGAACACTGAAGCTTTCTTT
NA	TRBJ2-2	TRBV6-5	NA	CASSYSGVNTGELFF	TGTGCCAGCAGTTACTCCGGGGTAAACACCGGGGAGCTGTTTTTT
NA	TRBJ1-1	TRBV14	TRBD1	CASSFTGENTEAFF	TGTGCCAGCAGCTTCACAGGGGAAAACACTGAAGCTTTCTTT
NA	TRBJ2-3	TRBV9	TRBD2	CASSFTTSGSPTDTQYF	TGTGCCAGCAGCTTCACGACTAGCGGGAGTCCCACAGATACGCAGTATTTT
NA	TRBJ1-2	TRBV6-6	NA	CASRTRVYGYTF	TGTGCCAGCAGAACCAGGGTTTACGGCTACACCTTC
NA	TRBJ2-7	TRBV7-9	NA	CASSLDNYERYF	TGTGCCAGCAGCTTAGACAACTACGAGCGGTACTTC
NA	TRBJ2-3	TRBV9	NA	CASSVAGGANTDTQYF	TGTGCCAGCAGCGTAGCGGGCGGGGCGAACACAGATACGCAGTATTTT
NA	TRBJ2-1	TRBV29-1	NA	CSARTTSYNEQFF	TGCAGCGCCAGGACTACCTCCTACAATGAGCAGTTCTTC
NA	TRBJ1-1	TRBV4-3	NA	CASSQAGSTEAFF	TGCGCCAGCAGCCAAGCAGGGTCAACTGAAGCTTTCTTT
NA	TRBJ1-6	TRBV4-1	NA	CASSPNDSFYNSPLHF	TGCGCCAGCAGCCCCAATGACAGCTTTTATAATTCACCCCTCCACTTT
NA	TRBJ2-3	TRBV4-3	TRBD2	CASSQSGRAADTQYF	TGCGCCAGCAGCCAAAGCGGGAGGGCCGCAGATACGCAGTATTTT
NA	TRBJ1-5	TRBV6-5	TRBD1	CASSRRQGSNQPQHF	TGTGCCAGCAGCCGACGACAGGGGAGCAATCAGCCCCAGCATTTT
NA	TRBJ1-4	TRBV5-1	TRBD1	CASSLGEQGAREKLFF	TGCGCCAGCAGCTTGGGGGAACAGGGGGCGCGGGAAAAACTGTTTTTT
NA	TRBJ1-2	TRBV5-1	TRBD1	CASSLGRGANNYGYTF	TGCGCCAGCAGCTTGGGCAGGGGGGCGAATAACTATGGCTACACCTTC
NA	TRBJ1-4	TRBV29-1	TRBD1	CSVRTGSGEKLFF	TGCAGCGTAAGGACAGGGAGTGGCGAAAAACTGTTTTTT